This TCR beta chain was sequenced during a study of spatial heterogeneity in lung cancer. Regarding the study as a whole: Estimated coverage of tumor T cells was roughly 7% for alpha and about 13% for beta chains. For expanded intratumoral alpha and beta TCRs, counts tracked tumor mutation counts.

This clonotype came up many times. Its antigen is undetermined. Each molecule of TCR cDNA was tagged with one unique molecular identifier. MiXCR, applied by TCRdb to the 5' RACE reads, yields one record per CDR3 protein. This table holds more than 10,000 distinct CDR3 sequences, about 5% found once. CDR3 length equals 14 residues. V was trimmed by 1 base and J by 5 bases, leaving 9 bases between them. Germline V CDR1 and CDR2: SGHDT, YYEEEE. Indicated time point: sample taken at primary tumor resection. Sequencing of whole RNA from tumor, nontumor lung or frozen PBMC involved no sorting. The specimen comprised lung tumor tissue, sampled at surgery. The origin of this receptor is a male donor with early-stage non-small cell lung cancer. The rearrangement uses TRBV5-6 and TRBJ1-4, with D hard to call. CDR3 protein: CASSLSGLNEKLFF. In nucleotides, the CDR3 is TGTGCCAGCAGCTTGTCCGGCCTGAATGAAAAACTGTTTTTT. Full variable domain (rest looked up from reference TRBV5-6 and TRBJ1-4): DAGVTQSPTHLIKTRGQQVTLRCSPKSGHDTVSWYQQALGQGPQFIFQYYEEEERQRGNFPDRFSGHQFPNYSSELNVNALLLGDSALYLCASSLSGLNEKLFFGSGTQLSVL.